This is a list of T cell receptor beta chains from one sample in a study of T-cell reconstitution after alpha-beta-depleted transplantation in children. TCRdb called the PCR reads again in MiXCR, with one record for every CDR3 protein. Of some 340,000 distinct CDR3 sequences in the sample, about 9.3% are singletons; the top ten hold approximately 2.3%. Sequencing used PBMCs from the stem cell graft donor, obtained from the stem cell graft. The source of these receptors is a human donor who donated a stem cell graft to a child with acute lymphoblastic leukemia. Each CDR3 is given without its conserved first and last residue.

j_call	v_call	cdr3_aa
TRBJ2-5	TRBV2	ASASGIPETQY
TRBJ2-1	TRBV4-2	ASSPAGQGNEQF
TRBJ2-7	TRBV5-1	DSSFGTFPYEQY
TRBJ2-1	TRBV20-1	SAQGLARDEQF
TRBJ1-1	TRBV12-3/TRBV12-4	ASSLGTGDGTEAF
TRBJ2-1	TRBV12-3/TRBV12-4	ASSMASGGPNEQF
TRBJ1-1	TRBV15	ATSKDMQNTEAF
TRBJ2-5	TRBV20-1	SARGPLRTFQETQY
TRBJ2-7	TRBV11-2	ASSLAGLANTYEQY
TRBJ1-4	TRBV29-1	SVAATGTTV
TRBJ2-5	TRBV11-1	ASSPDSSLELGFETQY
TRBJ2-7	TRBV7-9	ASSLGQVGVSEQY
TRBJ2-1	TRBV7-8	ASRLVPAPEQF
TRBJ1-3	TRBV6-1	ASSAQSSGNTIY
TRBJ2-5	TRBV5-1	ASSLGLDSQETQY
TRBJ2-3	TRBV9	ASSVDGGGSADTQY
TRBJ2-7	TRBV4-1	ASSQDPRVHEQY
TRBJ2-7	TRBV28	ASSLRVEQY
TRBJ1-2	TRBV12-3/TRBV12-4	ASSSSRGRTNYGYT
TRBJ1-2	TRBV7-2	ASSSLAGNYGYT
TRBJ1-2	TRBV6-2/TRBV6-3	ASSYAGRQGTGYT
TRBJ2-2	TRBV5-1	ASSLGLPNTGELF
TRBJ2-1	TRBV20-1	SASRLAEGEQF
TRBJ1-4	TRBV9	ASSVGDRGSNEKLF
TRBJ1-4	TRBV15	ATSSERTGAPAANEKLF
TRBJ2-1	TRBV4-3	ASSLEPRSEQF
TRBJ2-1	TRBV7-9	ASSYAVTGGNYNEQF
TRBJ2-2	TRBV20-1	SAASWGSNTGELF
TRBJ2-1	TRBV20-1	SARDGTGRYNEQF